Detailed here is one TCR beta chain. V lost 7 bases and J lost 1, with 14 bases in between. The germline V gene encodes CDR1 MNHNS and CDR2 SASEGT. The CDR3 consists of 15 residues. This entry is derived from a study of patients and donors after allogeneic stem cell transplantation. TCRdb re-derived calls from the RT-PCR reads in MiXCR, one entry per CDR3 protein. The sample has about 960,000 distinct CDR3 sequences, roughly 17% seen once. This chain connects TRBV6-1 to TRBJ1-5; D not certain. This TCR came from a human donor who was either an allogeneic HSCT recipient or a stem cell or donor lymphocyte infusion donor (not recorded which). It is not recorded whose cells these are; they may come from a transplant donor. Sequencing input: blood, either unsorted or a sorted T cell fraction (not recorded which). CDR3 loop: CASNPSGVSNQPQHF. For the CDR3, the DNA is TGTGCCAGCAACCCTTCTGGGGTGAGCAATCAGCCCCAGCATTTT.